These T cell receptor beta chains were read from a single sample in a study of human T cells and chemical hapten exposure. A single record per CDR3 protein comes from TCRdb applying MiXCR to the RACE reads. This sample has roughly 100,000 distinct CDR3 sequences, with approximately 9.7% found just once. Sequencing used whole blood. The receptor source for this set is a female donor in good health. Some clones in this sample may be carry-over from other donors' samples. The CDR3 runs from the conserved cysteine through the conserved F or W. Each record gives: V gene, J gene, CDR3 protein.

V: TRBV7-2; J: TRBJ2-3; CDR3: CASSRTLGGTDTQYF
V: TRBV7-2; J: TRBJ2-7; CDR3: CASSLDPSSFYEQYF
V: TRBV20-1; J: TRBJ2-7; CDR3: CSARDRTSVYSYEQYF
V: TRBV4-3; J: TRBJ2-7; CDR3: CASSQDVEGVQYF
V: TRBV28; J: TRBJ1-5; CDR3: CASSLWAGGTNQPQHF
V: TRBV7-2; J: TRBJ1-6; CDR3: CASSLGRASAYNSPLHF
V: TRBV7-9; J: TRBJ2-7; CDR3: CASSSGDNYYEQYF
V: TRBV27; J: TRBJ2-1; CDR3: CASSLSKLRLAGGPNEQFF
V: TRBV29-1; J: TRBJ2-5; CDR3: CSVVAPETQYF
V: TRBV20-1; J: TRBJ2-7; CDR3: CSARAGEFLGYEQYF
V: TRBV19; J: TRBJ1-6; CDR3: CASSIGTGGNSPLHF
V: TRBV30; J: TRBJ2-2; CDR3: CAWSVLARGSGELFF
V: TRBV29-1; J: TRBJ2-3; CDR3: CSVDEGSDTQYF
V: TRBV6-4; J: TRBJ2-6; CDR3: CASSGTSGPSGANVLTF
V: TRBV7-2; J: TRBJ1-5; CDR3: CASSRQNNQPQHF
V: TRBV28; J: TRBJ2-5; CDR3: CASSTGGTLGETQYF
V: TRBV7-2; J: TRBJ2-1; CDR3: CASSLVGNEQFF
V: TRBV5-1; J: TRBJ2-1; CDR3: CASSLRSSGYNEQFF
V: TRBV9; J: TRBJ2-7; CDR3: CASSVGGDSTYEQYF
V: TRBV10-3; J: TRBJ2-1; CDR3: CAISPGASYNEQFF
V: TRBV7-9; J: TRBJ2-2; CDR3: CASSFLQGEDTGELFF
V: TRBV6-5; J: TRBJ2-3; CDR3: CASSYSGGSPDTQYF
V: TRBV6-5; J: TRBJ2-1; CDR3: CASRRGLGVNEQFF
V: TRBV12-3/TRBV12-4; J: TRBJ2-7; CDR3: CASSWTGFEQYF
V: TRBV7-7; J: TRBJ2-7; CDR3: CASSSDWGYEQYF
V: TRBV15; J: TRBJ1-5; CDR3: CAASREQVNQPQHF
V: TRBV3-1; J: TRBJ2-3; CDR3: CASSQGGQGKHTQYF
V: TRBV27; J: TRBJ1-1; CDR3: CASSLSRYTEAFF
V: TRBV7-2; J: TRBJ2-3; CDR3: CASSLVWLAGDYTDTQYF
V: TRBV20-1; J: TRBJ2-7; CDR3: CSAPRLAGSYEQYF
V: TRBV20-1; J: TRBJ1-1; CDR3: CQGGANTEAFF
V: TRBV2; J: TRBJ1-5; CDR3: CASSVRGHFYSNQPQHF
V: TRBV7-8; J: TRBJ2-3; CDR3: CASSLGARLDTQYF
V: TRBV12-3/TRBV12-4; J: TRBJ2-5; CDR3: CASSLLGTLEETQYF
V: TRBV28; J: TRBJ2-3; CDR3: CASSIVTSGSTDTQYF
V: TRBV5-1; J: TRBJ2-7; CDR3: CASSLALGAEVYEQYF
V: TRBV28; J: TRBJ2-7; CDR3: CASRRTPESYEQYF
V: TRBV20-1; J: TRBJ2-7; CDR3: CSARDPASDYEQYF
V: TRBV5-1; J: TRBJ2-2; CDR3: CASSSQIAGPNTGELFF
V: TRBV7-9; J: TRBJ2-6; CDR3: CASSAFGNRGRDPGANVLTF